This T cell receptor (beta chain) was identified during a study of identical twins. The V and J ends lost 6 bases and 2 bases, in that order; junction bases with no gene match: 10. The CDR3 is 16 residues long. Each CDR3 protein is one row after TCRdb ran MiXCR on the 5' RACE reads. The sample yields about 220,000 distinct CDR3 sequences, around 6.5% seen once. General observations from the study: One should note that invariant MAIT and iNKT cells could partly confound zero-insertion analyses. Insertions were fewer in abundant cord blood beta clonotypes, whereas memory repertoires showed none of this pattern.

This clonotype was seen more than once but under ten times. No antigen is known for it. This same sample was also part of a study on T cells expressing NK-cell markers. That source notes: What remained unclear was the HCMV specificity of expanded NKG2C+ T cell clones.

The specimen sequenced was CD8+ T cells sorted from blood. The TCR comes from a woman under 30 in good health. The chain couples TRBV12-3 or TRBV12-4 to TRBJ2-5; 9 nucleotides match TRBD1. The CDR3 coding sequence is TGTGCCAGCAGGCCGGGACAGGGAGTAGGGCAAGAGACCCAGTACTTC. This codes for CASRPGQGVGQETQYF.